Below are 15 T cell receptor beta chains sequenced from a single sample in a study of post-analysis software for immune sequencing data. Researchers reported that TCR beta cDNA libraries carried unique molecular identifiers. TCRdb reprocessed the PCR reads with MiXCR, giving one entry per CDR3 protein. The table shows 740,000 or so distinct CDR3 sequences, with about 57% occurring only once. Study results and limitations: The five TRBV segments detected at higher frequency in patients than in controls included TRBV5-6, TRBV5-1 and TRBV20-1.

Their recognized antigens are unknown. The specimen was blood. These receptors were obtained from a girl between 5 and 17 years old with multiple sclerosis.

This clonotype was counted ten times or more. This chain connects TRBV12-3 or TRBV12-4 to TRBJ2-5; TRBD2 agrees at 15 bases. V shed 6 bases, J shed 2 bases, and the junction held 4 bases outside the gene matches. The CDR3 sequence is 16 residues long. The CDR3 nucleotides read TGTGCCAGCAGCCCGGGACTAGCGGGGGGTCAAGAGACCCAGTACTTC. This translates into CASSPGLAGGQETQYF.

This clonotype was seen only a few times. The J gene is TRBJ2-3, the V gene TRBV5-5, with D unclear. The V gene lost 2 bases and the J gene lost 13 bases, with 11 bases spanning the gap. From germline, CDR1 is SGHKS and CDR2 YYEKEE (reference sequence). The CDR3 is made up of 11 amino acids. CDR3 bases: TGTGCCAGCAGCTTCGACGCTCAAGAGTATTTT. It yields the protein CASSFDAQEYF.

This chain joins TRBV10-3 and TRBJ2-7, with 10 nucleotides matching TRBD1. The CDR3 sequence is 15 residues long. Unmatched junction bases numbered 6, after V lost 6 bases and J lost 1 base. Germline assignment: CDR1 ENHRY and CDR2 SYGVKD. CDR3 amino acids: CAIRPGQGISYEQYF. CDR3 coding DNA: TGTGCCATCAGACCGGGACAGGGGATTTCCTACGAGCAGTACTTC.

V is TRBV4-1 and J is TRBJ2-3; D uncertain. There are 15 residues in the CDR3. Germline CDR1 reads MGHRA; CDR2 reads YSYEKL. The germline V and J ends were trimmed by 0 bases and 5 bases, with 12 bases remaining between them. The CDR3 DNA is TGCGCCAGCAGCCAAGATCCCACATGGGAAGATACGCAGTATTTT. This gives the protein CASSQDPTWEDTQYF.

The gene calls are TRBV9 and TRBJ1-5, with D hard to call. V lost 0 bases and J 3 bases, leaving 7 bases between the germline ends. This CDR3 has 14 residues. Looked up from germline, CDR1 is SGDLS and CDR2 is YYNGEE. The CDR3 bases are TGTGCCAGCAGCGTAGGTCTGTTCAATCAGCCCCAGCATTTT. Translation: CASSVGLFNQPQHF.

This clonotype occurred a few times. The chain carries TRBV14 and TRBJ1-2; D call uncertain. The V and J ends lost 0 bases and 4 bases respectively, with 12 bases between them. The CDR3 has 15 residues. Germline loops: CDR1 SGHDN, CDR2 FVKESK. CDR3 DNA: TGTGCCAGCAGCCAAGATTGGAACGGAATCTATGGCTACACCTTC. It encodes CASSQDWNGIYGYTF. Filled out from reference TRBV14 and TRBJ1-2, the complete variable domain reads EAGVTQFPSHSVIEKGQTVTLRCDPISGHDNLYWYRRVMGKEIKFLLHFVKESKQDESGMPNNRFLAERTGGTYSTLKVQPAELEDSGVYFCASSQDWNGIYGYTFGSGTRLTVV.

This clonotype was found once. This sequence joins TRBV7-9 and TRBJ2-3, with 10 bases aligning to TRBD1. The ends lost 5 bases at V and 8 bases at J; junction bases unmatched: 1. This CDR3 comprises 12 residues. CDR1 SEHNR and CDR2 FQNEAQ come from the germline V gene (reference sequence). The DNA for the CDR3 is TGTGCCAGCAGCCGGGACAGGGGTACGCAGTATTTT. As protein: CASSRDRGTQYF.

This chain links TRBV12-3 or TRBV12-4 with TRBJ2-7; the D gene could be TRBD1 or TRBD2 (5 bases each). The V gene lost 11 bases and the J gene lost 2 bases, with 19 bases spanning the gap. CDR3 length: 14 residues. The CDR3: CASKSGHQPYEQYF. The CDR3 DNA reads as TGTGCCTCCAAGTCGGGGCACCAACCCTACGAGCAGTACTTC.

The genes are TRBV18 and TRBJ2-5; a weak D match, TRBD1 (5 bases). The CDR3 sequence is 14 residues long. Germline V gives CDR1 KGHSH, CDR2 LQKENI. V was trimmed by 5 bases and J by 10 bases, leaving 20 bases between them. CDR3: CASSSDTQIRDQYF. CDR3 coding DNA: TGTGCCAGCTCATCCGACACGCAAATCAGGGACCAGTACTTC.

V usage is TRBV12-3 or TRBV12-4 and J usage is TRBJ2-3; 8 bases fit TRBD1. The J segment lost 4 bases and the V segment lost 8 bases, leaving 5 bases of the junction unmatched. This CDR3 has 13 residues. In DNA, the CDR3 is TGTGCCAGCCCTCAGGGGGCGTCAGATACGCAGTATTTT. Translated, it gives CASPQGASDTQYF.

The chain links TRBV6-5 to TRBJ2-7; D possibly corresponds to TRBD2 (5 bases). The ends were cut back, 0 bases at V and 3 bases at J, with 9 bases in the middle. The CDR3 runs 14 residues. Germline CDR1 reads MNHEY; CDR2 reads SVGAGI. CDR3 DNA: TGTGCCAGCAGTTACTCGAGACTATTCTACGAGCAGTACTTC. It codes for CASSYSRLFYEQYF.

The chain recombines TRBV4-1 with TRBJ1-4; D is ambiguous. V lost 3 bases to trimming and J lost 10 bases, with 12 bases between them. This CDR3 has 13 residues. Per germline, CDR1 MGHRA and CDR2 YSYEKL. The chain's CDR3 is CASSHGYELKLFF. The DNA of the CDR3 is TGCGCCAGCAGCCACGGCTATGAATTAAAACTGTTTTTT.

The chain recombines TRBV5-1 with TRBJ2-4; possible D gene TRBD1, 6 bases. The germline V gene has CDR1 SGHRS and CDR2 YFSETQ. V was shortened by 4 bases and J by 0 bases, with 14 bases between the two germline ends. The CDR3 covers 16 residues. CDR3 bases: TGCGCCAGCAGCACCGGACAGCTTTTAGCCAAAAACATTCAGTACTTC. It is translated as CASSTGQLLAKNIQYF.

This clonotype was counted between two and nine times. This sequence joins TRBV7-2 and TRBJ2-7; D is undetermined. The CDR3 has 12 amino acids. The V end lost 2 bases, the J end lost 3 bases, and 5 bases lay between the germline ends. Germline V lookup: CDR1 SGHTA, CDR2 FQGNSA. The CDR3 protein is CASSLLRYEQYF. The DNA of the CDR3 is TGTGCCAGCAGCTTATTGCGCTACGAGCAGTACTTC.

V and J are TRBV20-1 and TRBJ2-1; tentatively, D is TRBD2 (5 bases). Germline values: CDR1 DFQATT, CDR2 SNEGSKA (reference sequence). Trimming stripped 5 bases from V and 8 bases from J, with 19 bases between. The CDR3 consists of 14 residues. The CDR3 region is CSAPRPGVKDEQFF. The CDR3, as DNA: TGCAGTGCTCCTCGACCCGGGGTGAAGGATGAGCAGTTCTTC.